Given below is one TCR beta chain in context. The data stem from a study of blood T cell repertoires in COVID-19. Background on the study: The analysed material was cDNA or gDNA that came from T cells, B-cell-depleted T cells, or PBMCs.

V was cut by 2 bases and J by 5 bases, with 10 bases left in between. CDR1 GTSNPN and CDR2 SVGIG come from the germline V gene (reference sequence). The CDR3 consists of 12 residues. Produced via immunoSEQ multiplex PCR; TCRdb's table is partial and in-frame only. The sample consists of around 80,000 clones, roughly 82% of them appearing once. Sample: peripheral blood. This sequence originates from a man older than 75 with acute or convalescent COVID-19. The genes are TRBV30 and TRBJ2-7; the D gene is possibly TRBD2 (5 bases). CDR3 residues: CAWSRGLDEQYF. The DNA for the CDR3 is TGTGCCTGGAGTCGGGGATTGGACGAGCAGTACTTC.